These 26 T cell receptor beta chains were sequenced from one sample in a study of shared clonotypes between healthy human individuals. The assay was immunoSEQ multiplex PCR, and TCRdb's table has in-frame clones only and misses some. The top ten clones hold about 0.39% of a sample with about 2.4 million clones, more than 85% of them seen once. Material for sequencing was naive CD4+ T cells from PBMCs. The subset: CD45RA+ positively selected. All receptors derive from a man between 18 and 35 years old in good health. Some clones in this sample may be carry-over from other donors' samples.

The chain has TRBV27 and TRBJ2-7, with D perhaps matching TRBD1 (6 bases). Trimming took off 3 bases at V and 9 bases at J, with 30 bases between the two ends. Germline assignment: CDR1 MNHEY and CDR2 SMNVEV (reference sequence). This CDR3 has 18 residues. DNA of the CDR3: TGTGCCAGCAGTTTTGGTCGTGGGGGCGGAAATCTCCATGCAGTGCAGTACTTC. Translated, it gives CASSFGRGGGNLHAVQYF.

The chain has TRBV28 and TRBJ2-1; D is possibly TRBD2 (6 bases). The germline V gene encodes CDR1 MDHEN and CDR2 SYDVKM. The CDR3 has 15 residues. V gave up 6 bases and J gave up 2 bases, with 14 bases separating them. Here the CDR3 reads CASRPSGSPYNEQFF. In DNA form, the CDR3 reads TGTGCCAGCAGACCAAGCGGGTCCCCCTACAATGAGCAGTTCTTC.

The CDR3: CAWSVVAGAGELFF. DNA of the CDR3: TGTGCCTGGAGTGTAGTAGCGGGAGCCGGGGAGCTGTTTTTT. This chain links TRBV30 with TRBJ2-2; 9 nucleotides match TRBD2. The CDR3 is made up of 14 amino acids. Per the germline V gene, CDR1 is GTSNPN and CDR2 is SVGIG (reference sequence). With V trimmed by 0 bases and J by 6 bases, 2 bases remained unmatched.

Of note for this clone: Other DNA sequences within the sample encode an identical CDR3. V and J are TRBV18 and TRBJ2-5; no clear D. Germline V gene lookup returns CDR1 KGHSH and CDR2 LQKENI. The CDR3 totals 13 residues. Trimming took off 3 bases at V and 1 base at J, with 6 bases between the two ends. CDR3 sequence: CASSPRSQETQYF. In nucleotides, the CDR3 is TGTGCCAGCTCACCGCGAAGCCAAGAGACCCAGTACTTC.

The chain joins TRBV28 to TRBJ1-5; D unclear. Trimming took off 3 bases at V and 11 bases at J, with 11 bases between the two ends. Germline V lookup: CDR1 MDHEN, CDR2 SYDVKM. The length of the CDR3 is 12 residues. CDR3 sequence reads: CASSLPPSAQHF. CDR3 nucleotides: TGTGCCAGCAGTTTGCCCCCCTCAGCCCAGCATTTT.

With regard to this clone: Within the sample, other DNA sequences also encode this same CDR3. The V gene is TRBV7-2, the J gene TRBJ2-6; D unclear. V lost 2 bases and J lost 0, with 2 bases in between. The germline gives CDR1 SGHTA, CDR2 FQGNSA. The CDR3 covers 14 residues. The CDR3: CASSLRSGANVLTF. The CDR3 DNA reads TGTGCCAGCAGCTTACGCTCTGGGGCCAACGTCCTGACTTTC.

V usage is TRBV29-1 and J usage is TRBJ1-5; weak D call: TRBD1 (6 bases). Germline assignment: CDR1 SQVTM and CDR2 ANQGSEA. CDR3 length: 13 residues. V was shortened by 6 bases and J by 6 bases, with 15 bases between the two germline ends. The CDR3 loop reads CSVPQGLGQPQHF. The DNA for the CDR3 is TGCAGCGTCCCACAGGGTTTGGGTCAGCCCCAGCATTTT.

The chain combines TRBV28 with TRBJ1-1; D is unresolved. V lost 3 bases, J lost 7 bases, and 6 bases lay in between. CDR3 length: 11 amino acids. Germline-derived CDR1 and CDR2 are MDHEN and SYDVKM. The CDR3 region is CASSFQFEAFF. The CDR3 DNA follows: TGTGCCAGCAGTTTCCAATTTGAAGCTTTCTTT.

V gene TRBV6-5 combines with J gene TRBJ1-3; TRBD1 might be the D (6 bases). The V end lost 5 bases, the J end lost 4 bases, and 12 bases lay between the germline ends. From germline, CDR1 is MNHEY and CDR2 SVGAGI. The CDR3 is made up of 14 amino acids. The CDR3 sequence is CASSIRGLGNTIYF. CDR3 nucleotides: TGTGCCAGCAGTATCAGGGGTTTAGGAAACACCATATATTTT.

The J gene is TRBJ2-7, the V gene TRBV7-3, with 7 nucleotides matching TRBD2. The CDR3 runs 14 residues. Germline CDR1 reads SGHTA; CDR2 reads FQGTGA. After removal of 3 bases from V and 5 bases from J, the junction contained 7 bases not matched to a gene. The CDR3 reads CASSLELASNEQYF. The CDR3 region has the DNA TGTGCCAGCAGCTTGGAACTAGCGAGCAACGAGCAGTACTTC.

Concerning this clone: This sample includes further DNA sequences coding for the same CDR3. The chain recombines TRBV27 with TRBJ2-2; 7 bases align to TRBD2. CDR3 length equals 14 residues. Germline V gene data show CDR1 as MNHEY and CDR2 as SMNVEV (reference sequence). The junction had 5 bases not matched to a gene; V was cut back by 2 bases and J by 8 bases. The CDR3 region has the DNA TGTGCCAGCAGTTTAGCGGGAGCGGCGGGGGAGCTGTTTTTT. Residues: CASSLAGAAGELFF.

J is TRBJ2-7 and V is TRBV28, with 10 bases that match TRBD2. V was clipped by 7 bases and J by 1 base; unmatched bases: 10. Looked up from germline, CDR1 is MDHEN and CDR2 is SYDVKM. The CDR3 is 16 amino acids. Here the CDR3 DNA reads TGTGCCAGCATCCCCACTAGCGGGATTTATTCCTACGAGCAGTACTTC. It is translated as CASIPTSGIYSYEQYF.

The count of this clone is one. The chain is built from TRBV15 and TRBJ1-2; D unclear. V was pared by 5 bases and J by 6 bases, with 16 bases between. Germline values: CDR1 LNHNV, CDR2 YYDKDF (reference sequence). This CDR3 contains 14 residues. As DNA, the CDR3 is TGTGCCACCAGCCGCCCAATAGGGTTGGATGGCTACACCTTC. It encodes CATSRPIGLDGYTF.

The V call is TRBV2, the J call TRBJ2-7, with a possible D match to TRBD2 (5 bases). Trimming cost V 1 base and J 0 bases, with 7 bases left between them. Germline CDR1 and CDR2: SNHLY and FYNNEI. CDR3 length equals 14 residues. The CDR3 bases are TGTGCCAGCAGTGAAGGTGGGAGCTCCTACGAGCAGTACTTC. Protein: CASSEGGSSYEQYF.

The chain is built from TRBV9 and TRBJ2-2, with D unclear. CDR1 SGDLS and CDR2 YYNGEE come from the germline V gene. CDR3 length: 15 amino acids. V lost 3 bases and J 2 bases, leaving 11 bases between the germline ends. The CDR3 loop is CASSGDKRNTGELFF. CDR3 bases: TGTGCCAGCAGCGGTGACAAGAGAAACACCGGGGAGCTGTTTTTT.

The chain couples TRBV5-4 to TRBJ2-7; TRBD1 might be the D (5 bases). Germline V gene sequence: CDR1 SGHNT, CDR2 YYREEE (reference sequence). V gave up 3 bases and J gave up 0 bases, with 19 bases separating them. This CDR3 spans 17 amino acids. CDR3 coding DNA: TGTGCCAGCAGCTCCCCACCCGCAGGGTCCCGCTCCTACGAGCAGTACTTC. Its translation: CASSSPPAGSRSYEQYF.

The chain carries TRBV10-3 and TRBJ1-1; 12 positions agree with TRBD1. Germline V gene data show CDR1 as ENHRY and CDR2 as SYGVKD. With V trimmed by 6 bases and J by 5 bases, 4 bases remained unmatched. The CDR3 totals 14 residues. CDR3 sequence reads: CAIRGQGASTEAFF. Written as DNA, the CDR3 is TGTGCCATCAGGGGACAGGGGGCGAGTACTGAAGCTTTCTTT.

The V gene is TRBV2, the J gene TRBJ2-3; TRBD2 agrees at 8 bases. Germline CDR1 and CDR2: SNHLY and FYNNEI. The CDR3 covers 16 residues. V lost 6 bases to trimming and J lost 4 bases; unmatched junction nucleotides: 12. The CDR3 DNA is TGTGCCAGCAGCCCGTGGGGGGGAGCGGGAGCAGATACGCAGTATTTT. Translation gives CASSPWGGAGADTQYF.

On this clone: Its ends do not fully match the called genes, so a read error is possible. V gene TRBV7-3 combines with J gene TRBJ2-5; 7 nucleotides agree with TRBD2. Germline V lookup: CDR1 SGHTA, CDR2 FQGTGA. CDR3 size: 15 residues. The CDR3 reads CARSLRGAGEETQYF. The CDR3 DNA reads TGTGCCCGCAGCCTTAGAGGGGCGGGGGAAGAGACCCAGTACTTC.

This sequence joins TRBV5-1 and TRBJ2-5; 7 bases are shared with TRBD1. V lost 2 bases to trimming and J lost 5 bases; unmatched junction nucleotides: 6. This CDR3 is built from 14 residues. CDR1 is SGHRS, CDR2 YFSETQ, per germline. CDR3 nucleotide sequence: TGCGCCAGCAGCTTTTCAGGGGGTTTCGAGACCCAGTACTTC. Translation: CASSFSGGFETQYF.

The genes are TRBV5-4 and TRBJ2-7, with D perhaps TRBD2 (6 bases). The V gene's germline CDR1 is SGHNT and CDR2 YYREEE (reference sequence). This CDR3 is built from 16 residues. Between the trimmed V and J ends, which lost 3 bases and 4 bases, there was a span of 20 bases. The CDR3 coding sequence is TGTGCCAGCAGCTCCGACCCAGCGGGTGGAGGATACGAGCAGTACTTC. It yields the protein CASSSDPAGGGYEQYF.

The V gene is TRBV6-1, the J gene TRBJ2-7; D tentatively fits TRBD1 or TRBD2 (7 bases each). The V gene lost 3 bases and the J gene lost 7 bases, with 16 bases spanning the gap. The CDR3 sequence is 14 residues long. Germline V gene sequence: CDR1 MNHNS, CDR2 SASEGT. The CDR3: CASSEAGGVMEQYF. In DNA, the CDR3 is TGTGCCAGCAGTGAGGCAGGGGGGGTGATGGAGCAGTACTTC.

The V gene is TRBV28, the J gene TRBJ2-1; 9 bases line up with TRBD2. Germline lookup yields CDR1 MDHEN and CDR2 SYDVKM. The junction had 8 bases not matched to a gene; V was cut back by 2 bases and J by 0 bases. This CDR3 spans 18 amino acids. CDR3 nucleotides: TGTGCCAGCAGTTTAGGATCGACTAGCGGATACTCCTACAATGAGCAGTTCTTC. The encoded protein is CASSLGSTSGYSYNEQFF.

The DNA for the CDR3 is TGTGCCAGCAGTGTTCAGGGAACGGGGGCCAACGTCCTGACTTTC. This codes for CASSVQGTGANVLTF. The V and J genes are TRBV2 and TRBJ2-6; a possible D gene is TRBD1 (5 bases). Germline V gene lookup returns CDR1 SNHLY and CDR2 FYNNEI. V lost 4 bases and J lost 4, with 11 bases in between. This CDR3 spans 15 amino acids. The full variable domain, its missing parts supplied by reference TRBV2 and TRBJ2-6, is EPEVTQTPSHQVTQMGQEVILRCVPISNHLYFYWYRQILGQKVEFLVSFYNNEISEKSEIFDDQFSVERPDGSNFTLKIRSTKLEDSAMYFCASSVQGTGANVLTFGAGSRLTVL.

The chain couples TRBV25-1 to TRBJ1-4; the D gene is possibly TRBD1 (5 bases). This CDR3 is built from 15 residues. The V end lost 2 bases, the J end lost 8 bases, and 15 bases lay between the germline ends. CDR1 is MGHDK and CDR2 is SYGVNS in the germline V gene. The CDR3 reads CASSEVRQGGEKLFF. CDR3 sequence (DNA): TGTGCCAGCAGTGAAGTTCGGCAGGGCGGGGAAAAACTGTTTTTT.

The chain links TRBV28 to TRBJ2-7; D not resolved. Germline CDR1 and CDR2: MDHEN and SYDVKM. The CDR3 runs 12 residues. Trimming stripped 5 bases from V and 5 bases from J, with 10 bases between. The CDR3: CASSPPQDEQYF. The CDR3 nucleotides read TGTGCCAGCAGTCCTCCACAAGACGAGCAGTACTTC.